The 23 T cell receptor beta chains below come from one sample, sequenced in a study of T-cell reconstitution after alpha-beta-depleted transplantation in children. Library preparation (for TCRbeta) was performed with unique molecular identifiers. TCRdb used MiXCR to reprocess the PCR reads, holding one entry per CDR3 protein. Here the sample spans about a million distinct CDR3 sequences, roughly 29% being singletons. Source: PBMCs, mostly from graft donor cells, taken 360 days after TCRalphabeta/CD19-depleted stem cell transplant. The receptors come from a boy younger than two who had a stem cell transplant for SCID, so the T cells may come from the graft donor.

There are a few counts of this clonotype. The chain joins TRBV6-1 to TRBJ2-1; D is uncertain. The V gene lost 6 bases and the J gene lost 0 bases, with 12 bases spanning the gap. The V gene's germline CDR1 is MNHNS and CDR2 SASEGT. The CDR3 sequence is 15 residues long. CDR3 residues: CASRGSRSSYNEQFF. CDR3 DNA sequence: TGTGCCAGCAGAGGTTCCCGAAGCTCCTACAATGAGCAGTTCTTC.

This chain joins TRBV28 and TRBJ2-1, with 7 bases fitting TRBD1. This CDR3 comprises 16 residues. The junction had 9 bases not matched to a gene; V was cut back by 4 bases and J by 3 bases. Germline V CDR1 and CDR2: MDHEN, SYDVKM. CDR3 amino acids: CASSSSGTAIYNEQFF. Here the CDR3 DNA reads TGTGCCAGCAGTTCTTCCGGGACAGCGATCTACAATGAGCAGTTCTTC.

The table lists this clonotype with a few counts. DNA of the CDR3: TGTGCCAGCAGCGTAACGGGTCTCAACACCGGGGAGCTGTTTTTT. Its protein product is CASSVTGLNTGELFF. The V and J genes are TRBV9 and TRBJ2-2; unclear D gene. The germline CDR1 and CDR2 sequences are SGDLS and YYNGEE. The CDR3 extends over 15 amino acids. V was shortened by 1 base and J by 2 bases, with 9 bases between the two germline ends.

With respect to this clonotype: Just one base apart from a much larger clone, this may be a read error. V usage is TRBV20-1 and J usage is TRBJ2-7, with 10 nucleotides matching TRBD2. This CDR3 spans 13 amino acids. Unmatched junction bases numbered 3, after V lost 5 bases and J lost 2 bases. Germline loops: CDR1 DFQATT, CDR2 SNEGSKA (reference sequence). This CDR3 reads CSAPSGGAYEQYF. CDR3 DNA: TGCAGTGCTCCTAGCGGGGGCGCCTACGAGCAGTACTTC.

This clonotype has just a few counts. This sequence joins TRBV5-1 and TRBJ2-6, with a tentative D call TRBD1 (6 bases). Deletions cut 4 bases from V and 0 bases from J, with 17 bases between. Per germline, CDR1 SGHRS and CDR2 YFSETQ. The CDR3 totals 18 residues. The CDR3 region is CASSTYFTGLSGANVLTF. The CDR3 DNA reads TGCGCCAGCAGCACCTATTTCACAGGGCTCTCTGGGGCCAACGTCCTGACTTTC.

The chain combines TRBV5-1 with TRBJ1-1; no reliable D call. Germline loops: CDR1 SGHRS, CDR2 YFSETQ. This CDR3 is 15 amino acids long. Trimming shortened V by 0 bases and J by 4 bases, and 13 bases separated the two germline ends. CDR3 loop: CASSLVSRSVTEAFF. CDR3 DNA sequence: TGCGCCAGCAGCTTGGTTTCTAGGTCGGTCACTGAAGCTTTCTTT.

CDR3 sequence reads: CSAQGGPRNEQFF. The CDR3 DNA follows: TGCAGTGCCCAGGGGGGGCCTAGGAATGAGCAGTTCTTC. The chain couples TRBV20-1 to TRBJ2-1; D tentatively reads TRBD1 or TRBD2 (7 bases each). Germline CDR1 and CDR2: DFQATT and SNEGSKA (reference sequence). V shed 6 bases and J shed 7 bases, with 16 bases lying between them. CDR3 size: 13 residues.

The V call is TRBV20-1, the J call TRBJ2-5; D call uncertain. The CDR3 has 14 residues. Germline CDR1 reads DFQATT; CDR2 reads SNEGSKA (reference sequence). V was cut by 0 bases and J by 1 base, with 9 bases left in between. For the CDR3, the DNA is TGCAGTGCTAGAGATGCGCCCTCCCAAGAGACCCAGTACTTC. This encodes CSARDAPSQETQYF.

V and J are TRBV20-1 and TRBJ2-5; the D is unclear. The CDR3 length is 12 residues. V lost 5 bases to trimming and J lost 2 bases, with 9 bases between them. In germline, CDR1 is DFQATT, CDR2 SNEGSKA (reference sequence). The CDR3 nucleotides read TGCAGTGCTCCCCGGCAGCAAGAGACCCAGTACTTC. This sequence encodes CSAPRQQETQYF.

The rearrangement uses TRBV5-1 and TRBJ1-2; TRBD1 aligns across 7 bases. The CDR3 extends over 15 amino acids. Trimming cost V 4 bases and J 4 bases; bases outside gene matches: 10. From germline, CDR1 is SGHRS and CDR2 YFSETQ. CDR3 nucleotides: TGCGCCAGCAGCGGATACGACAGGGCGAGCTATGGCTACACCTTC. Translating it yields CASSGYDRASYGYTF.

V is TRBV5-1 and J is TRBJ2-7; 7 nucleotides match TRBD1. CDR3 length equals 16 residues. CDR1 is SGHRS and CDR2 is YFSETQ in the germline V gene. J lost 2 bases, V lost 4 bases, and 12 bases had no gene match. CDR3 loop: CASSTTGTEKPYEQYF. CDR3 DNA sequence: TGCGCCAGCAGCACAACGGGGACAGAGAAACCCTACGAGCAGTACTTC.

This clonotype was counted once. V usage is TRBV28 and J usage is TRBJ1-1; 9 bases map to TRBD1. With V trimmed by 2 bases and J by 5 bases, 6 bases remained unmatched. Germline V gene sequence: CDR1 MDHEN, CDR2 SYDVKM. The CDR3 covers 15 residues. The CDR3 loop is CASSLVDRGRTEAFF. Written as DNA, the CDR3 is TGTGCCAGCAGTTTAGTGGACAGGGGTCGGACTGAAGCTTTCTTT. Together with reference TRBV28 and TRBJ1-1, the CDR3 gives the full variable domain: DVKVTQSSRYLVKRTGEKVFLECVQDMDHENMFWYRQDPGLGLRLIYFSYDVKMKEKGDIPEGYSVSREKKERFSLILESASTNQTSMYLCASSLVDRGRTEAFFGQGTRLTVV.

This sequence joins TRBV20-1 and TRBJ1-5, with a tentative D call TRBD1 (5 bases). This CDR3 contains 13 residues. The V gene lost 6 bases and the J gene lost 3 bases, with 12 bases spanning the gap. Germline CDR1 and CDR2: DFQATT and SNEGSKA (reference sequence). The CDR3: CSATVRDNQPQHF. In DNA form, the CDR3 reads TGCAGTGCCACGGTCAGGGACAATCAGCCCCAGCATTTT.

This clonotype was observed a handful of times. The chain has TRBV7-8 and TRBJ2-3, with D unresolved. Germline CDR1 SGHVS, CDR2 FQNEAQ. The CDR3 is 16 residues long. Trimming removed 0 bases from V and 4 bases from J, with 14 bases in between. The CDR3 bases are TGTGCCAGCAGCTTAGCATTGACCCGGGCTGCAGATACGCAGTATTTT. This encodes CASSLALTRAADTQYF.

J is TRBJ1-1 and V is TRBV11-1, with 7 bases identical to TRBD1. The germline V gene has CDR1 SGHAT and CDR2 FQDESV (reference sequence). The J segment lost 8 bases and the V segment lost 7 bases, leaving 10 bases of the junction unmatched. This CDR3 has 13 residues. CDR3 bases: TGTGCCAGCACCCTAGTTGCGGGACAGGAAGCTTTCTTT. It yields the protein CASTLVAGQEAFF.

In this sample, this clonotype turned up a few times. The chain uses TRBV5-6 and TRBJ2-4, with 10 positions matching TRBD1. Germline CDR1 SGHDT, CDR2 YYEEEE. The CDR3 length is 16 residues. V lost 2 bases, J lost 6 bases, and 8 bases stayed unmatched. The CDR3 sequence: CASSFGTGALGNIQYF. CDR3 in DNA: TGTGCCAGCAGCTTTGGGACAGGGGCTTTGGGAAACATTCAGTACTTC.

The rearrangement links TRBV12-3 or TRBV12-4 to TRBJ2-3; a weak D match, TRBD2 (6 bases). Trimming cost V 4 bases and J 3 bases, with 14 bases left between them. This CDR3 region has 15 residues. CDR3 DNA sequence: TGTGCCAGCAGTTATGGGGGGAAACGGACAGATACGCAGTATTTT. Amino acids: CASSYGGKRTDTQYF.

There are a few counts of this clonotype. The chain has TRBV20-1 and TRBJ1-1; 8 nucleotides line up with TRBD1. There are 14 residues in the CDR3. Looked up from germline, CDR1 is DFQATT and CDR2 is SNEGSKA (reference sequence). Trimming removed 5 bases from V and 3 bases from J; junction bases left unmatched: 8. The CDR3 region has the DNA TGCAGTGCTCATCCAGGGGGCGCGGACACTGAAGCTTTCTTT. The encoded protein is CSAHPGGADTEAFF.

The chain links TRBV12-3 or TRBV12-4 to TRBJ2-1; a possible D gene is TRBD1 (6 bases). Trimming took off 6 bases at V and 0 bases at J, with 15 bases between the two ends. This CDR3 is 16 amino acids long. This CDR3 is CASSPTGLSSYNEQFF. CDR3 nucleotides: TGTGCCAGCAGCCCCACAGGGCTATCCTCCTACAATGAGCAGTTCTTC.

This clonotype has a handful of counts. The gene calls are TRBV10-3 and TRBJ2-1; a weak D match, TRBD2 (6 bases). Germline lookup yields CDR1 ENHRY and CDR2 SYGVKD. V was trimmed by 4 bases and J by 6 bases, leaving 10 bases between them. This CDR3 is built from 13 residues. In nucleotides, the CDR3 is TGTGCCATCAGTGGTCTTAGCGGCAATGAGCAGTTCTTC. This translates into CAISGLSGNEQFF.

Many counts were recorded for this clonotype. The rearrangement joins TRBV10-3 to TRBJ1-1; no clear D gene. This CDR3 is built from 14 residues. Deletions cut 10 bases from V and 0 bases from J, with 15 bases between. Germline CDR1 ENHRY, CDR2 SYGVKD. The CDR3 region has the DNA TGTGCCACCGGCTCCGAGGCGATGAACACTGAAGCTTTCTTT. It is translated as CATGSEAMNTEAFF.

V and J are TRBV27 and TRBJ2-5; 10 nucleotides match TRBD1. Trimming took 5 bases from V and 5 from J; bases not matched to a gene: 8. Germline CDR1 and CDR2: MNHEY and SMNVEV (reference sequence). The CDR3 extends over 15 amino acids. CDR3 residues: CASSLRPDRGETQYF. The CDR3 nucleotides read TGTGCCAGCAGTCTCCGCCCGGACAGGGGGGAGACCCAGTACTTC.

The chain uses TRBV20-1 and TRBJ1-3, with unresolved D. Per germline, CDR1 DFQATT and CDR2 SNEGSKA (reference sequence). With 4 bases removed from V and 4 bases from J, the gap between germline ends came to 8 bases. CDR3 length: 12 residues. The CDR3 sequence is CSAKREGNTIYF. The CDR3 DNA reads as TGCAGTGCTAAGAGGGAGGGAAACACCATATATTTT.